This T cell receptor beta chain was captured by sequencing in a study of monozygotic twins with inflammatory bowel disease (dated by TCRdb to between 2019 and 2020). With regard to the full study: A total of 28 monozygotic twin pairs were included in the full study, comprising nine German pairs (four IBD-concordant, five IBD-discordant) and 19 IBD-discordant Danish pairs. Each individual had, on average, about 151 000 unique TCRalpha sequences and 181 000 unique TCRbeta sequences available for analysis. The search for disease-associated traits relied mainly on comparing IBD patients with their genetically identical healthy co-twins within discordant pairs. The paper's findings and limits, for the study overall: Background noise and inter-individual variability may have been introduced into the repertoires by the differing immunosuppressive treatments among patients. IBD patients shared fewer clonotypes with other individuals than healthy twins did, most markedly in patients showing signs of disease activity. Measured by the inverse Simpson index, TCRbeta repertoire diversity was lower in IBD patients than in their healthy co-twins. Distinction between different T cell subtypes could not be achieved in the analysis. No single strong signal or clonotype linked to IBD turned up in the results, so the idea that one exists was not supported. Concordant and discordant twins showed no difference in repertoire similarity, possibly because of limited statistical power.

Notes on this clonotype: Its antigen is not yet known.

From each donor, a roughly 2.7 ml peripheral blood sample was collected into PAXgene tubes and stored at -80 degrees C. Without any T cell sorting, total RNA was extracted from whole blood using the PAXgene blood miRNA kit on an automated QIAcube. Peripheral blood from monozygotic twin pairs, either concordant or discordant for inflammatory bowel disease, underwent deep TCRalpha and TCRbeta repertoire profiling that used unique molecular barcoding. Smoking habits were recorded for all twin pairs, and each individual was classified as a current, former or never smoker. Receptor amplification or capture employed 5' RACE. For each TCR library, around 4,000 ng of total RNA was used. For each sample, cDNA synthesis with SMARTScribe reverse transcriptase was split into eight separate reactions. During cDNA synthesis, template switching introduced unique molecular identifiers that contained a 6-nucleotide sample barcode. TCRalpha and TCRbeta cDNA was amplified in two nested PCRs of about 17 and 10 cycles, and bead purification was carried out after each PCR. Before amplification, cDNA was treated with uracil DNA-glycosylase and purified using the QIAquick PCR purification kit. The second PCR was the step at which Illumina TruSeq-compatible adapters and sample-specific barcodes were added. TapeStation and Qubit were used to check library quality and concentration, and 4 to 6 ng of each library went into the pool. Sequencing of pooled libraries was carried out on an Illumina HiSeq2500 single-index Rapid Run using 2 x 100 bp reads and custom sequencing primers. For the original study's pipeline: MiGEC version 1.2.6 was used for UMI-based consensus assembly to correct PCR and sequencing errors. V(D)J alignment, clonotype assembly and CDR3 extraction were performed with MiXCR version 2.1.1. Normalisation of gene usage, clonotype sharing and MAIT/NKT TCR abundance was achieved by analysing the top 1000, 10 000 and 20 000 clonotypes per sample. After downsampling to 27 000 UMIs, diversity was calculated as the inverse Simpson index using the vegan R package. Paired Mann-Whitney U tests were applied to discordant twin pairs, with Benjamini-Hochberg correction for multiple testing. TCRdb reprocessed the reads and assigns one entry to each CDR3 protein sequence, leaving out DNA. The V and J calls follow TCRdb's processing rather than the paper's. The sample's clone listing holds approximately 380,000 distinct CDR3 sequences. Together, the top ten hold 2.5% to 3% of the sample.

The CDR3 measures 17 amino acids from cysteine to phenylalanine. No DNA is listed. The sample taken for sequencing was blood. The V and J segments used are TRBV12-3 or TRBV12-4 and TRBJ1-5; without DNA, the TCRdb call of TRBD1 cannot be checked. The receptor was isolated from a human donor with ulcerative colitis or Crohn's disease, or a healthy co-twin of an affected twin (not recorded which). The CDR3 has the sequence CASSSRRTGVSNQPQHF.